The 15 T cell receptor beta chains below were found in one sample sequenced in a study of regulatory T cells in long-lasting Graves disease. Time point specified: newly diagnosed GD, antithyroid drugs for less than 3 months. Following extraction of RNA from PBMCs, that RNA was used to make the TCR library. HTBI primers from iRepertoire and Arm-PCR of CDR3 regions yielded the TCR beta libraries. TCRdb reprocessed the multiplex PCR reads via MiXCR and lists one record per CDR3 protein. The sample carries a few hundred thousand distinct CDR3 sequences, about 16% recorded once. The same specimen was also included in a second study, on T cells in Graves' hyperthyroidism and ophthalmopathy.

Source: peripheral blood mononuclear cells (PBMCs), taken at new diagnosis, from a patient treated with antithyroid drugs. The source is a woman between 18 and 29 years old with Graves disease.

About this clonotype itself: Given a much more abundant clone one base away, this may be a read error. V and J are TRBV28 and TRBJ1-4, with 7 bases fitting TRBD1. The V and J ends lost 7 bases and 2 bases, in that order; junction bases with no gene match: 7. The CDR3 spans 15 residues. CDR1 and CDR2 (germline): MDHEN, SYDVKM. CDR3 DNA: TGTGCCAGCAAGTTTGCAGGGGGTACTAATGAAAAACTGTTTTTT. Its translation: CASKFAGGTNEKLFF.

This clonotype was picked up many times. CDR3 coding DNA: TGTGCCAGCAGTAAAAACCCGGACAGGGGTTGGTTGGAGCAGTACTTC. Encoded protein: CASSKNPDRGWLEQYF. The rearrangement joins TRBV6-2 or TRBV6-3 to TRBJ2-7; 9 nucleotides agree with TRBD1. The ends lost 5 bases at V and 7 bases at J; junction bases unmatched: 15. This CDR3 region has 16 residues. Germline values: CDR1 MNHEY, CDR2 SVGEGT.

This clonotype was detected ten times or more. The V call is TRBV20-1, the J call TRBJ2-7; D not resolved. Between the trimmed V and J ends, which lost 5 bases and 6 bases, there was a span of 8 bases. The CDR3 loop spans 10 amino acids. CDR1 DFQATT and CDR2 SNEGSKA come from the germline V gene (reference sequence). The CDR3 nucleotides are TGCAGTGCTGCGCCGGTCGAGCAGTACTTC. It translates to CSAAPVEQYF.

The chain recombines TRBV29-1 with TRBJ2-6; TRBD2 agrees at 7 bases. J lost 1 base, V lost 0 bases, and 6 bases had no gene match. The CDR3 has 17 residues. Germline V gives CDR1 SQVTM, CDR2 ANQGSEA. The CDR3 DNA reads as TGCAGCGTTGAAGAGTGGCGGGAGTATTCTGGGGCCAACGTCCTGACTTTC. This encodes CSVEEWREYSGANVLTF. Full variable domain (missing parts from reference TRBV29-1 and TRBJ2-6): SAVISQKPSRDICQRGTSLTIQCQVDSQVTMMFWYRQQPGQSLTLIATANQGSEATYESGFVIDKFPISRPNLTFSTLTVSNMSPEDSSIYLCSVEEWREYSGANVLTFGAGSRLTVL.

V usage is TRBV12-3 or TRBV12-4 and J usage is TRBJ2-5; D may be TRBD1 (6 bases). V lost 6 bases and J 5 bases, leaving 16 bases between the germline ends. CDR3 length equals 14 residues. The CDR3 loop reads CASSRDTQRETQYF. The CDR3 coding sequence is TGTGCCAGCAGCCGGGACACCCAAAGGGAGACCCAGTACTTC.

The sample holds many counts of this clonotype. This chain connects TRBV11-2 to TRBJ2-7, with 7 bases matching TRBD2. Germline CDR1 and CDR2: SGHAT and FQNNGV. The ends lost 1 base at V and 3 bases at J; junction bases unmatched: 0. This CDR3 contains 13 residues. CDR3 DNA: TGTGCCAGCAGCTTAGGGGGGGGCTACGAGCAGTACTTC. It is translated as CASSLGGGYEQYF.

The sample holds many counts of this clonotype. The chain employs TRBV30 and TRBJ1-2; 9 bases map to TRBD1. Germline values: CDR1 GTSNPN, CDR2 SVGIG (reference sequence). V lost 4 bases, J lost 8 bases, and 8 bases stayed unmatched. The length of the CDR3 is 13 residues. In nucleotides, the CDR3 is TGTGCCTGGACCGTCGACAGGGGGGAGGGCTACACCTTC. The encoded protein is CAWTVDRGEGYTF.

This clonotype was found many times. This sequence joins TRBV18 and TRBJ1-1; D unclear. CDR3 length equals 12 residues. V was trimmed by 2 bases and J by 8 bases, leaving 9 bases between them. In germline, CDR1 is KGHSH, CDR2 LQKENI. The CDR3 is CASSPETLEAFF. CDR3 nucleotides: TGTGCCAGCTCACCAGAGACGCTGGAAGCTTTCTTT.

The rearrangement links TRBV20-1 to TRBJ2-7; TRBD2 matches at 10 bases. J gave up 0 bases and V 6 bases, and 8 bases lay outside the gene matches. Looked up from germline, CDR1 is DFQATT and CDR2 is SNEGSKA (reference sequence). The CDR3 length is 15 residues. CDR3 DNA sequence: TGCAGTGCCTATTCAGGGACTAGCGACTCCTACGAGCAGTACTTC. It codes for CSAYSGTSDSYEQYF.

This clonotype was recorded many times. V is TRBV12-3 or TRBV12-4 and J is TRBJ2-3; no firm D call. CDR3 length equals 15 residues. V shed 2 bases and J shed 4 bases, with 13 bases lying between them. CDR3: CASSLSQNPPDTQYF. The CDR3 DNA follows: TGTGCCAGCAGTTTATCCCAGAATCCCCCAGATACGCAGTATTTT.

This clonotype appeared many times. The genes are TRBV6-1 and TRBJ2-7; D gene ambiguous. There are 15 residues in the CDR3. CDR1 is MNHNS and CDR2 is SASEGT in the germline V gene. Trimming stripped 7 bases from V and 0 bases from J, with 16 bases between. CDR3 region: CASTLNRLSSYEQYF. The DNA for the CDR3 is TGTGCCAGCACTTTAAATCGCCTAAGCTCCTACGAGCAGTACTTC.

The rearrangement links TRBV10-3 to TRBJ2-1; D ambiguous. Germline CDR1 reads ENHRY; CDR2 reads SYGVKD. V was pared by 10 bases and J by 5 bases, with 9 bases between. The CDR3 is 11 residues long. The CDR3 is CATRVDNEQFF. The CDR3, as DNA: TGTGCCACCCGGGTGGACAATGAGCAGTTCTTC.

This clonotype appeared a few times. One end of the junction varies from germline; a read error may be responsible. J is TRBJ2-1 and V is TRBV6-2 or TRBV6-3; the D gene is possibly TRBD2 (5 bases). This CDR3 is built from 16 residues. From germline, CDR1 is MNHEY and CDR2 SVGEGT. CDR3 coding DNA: TGTGCCAGCAGTAACTCGGACTTTTCAACCTACAATGAGCAGTTCTTC. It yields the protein CASSNSDFSTYNEQFF.

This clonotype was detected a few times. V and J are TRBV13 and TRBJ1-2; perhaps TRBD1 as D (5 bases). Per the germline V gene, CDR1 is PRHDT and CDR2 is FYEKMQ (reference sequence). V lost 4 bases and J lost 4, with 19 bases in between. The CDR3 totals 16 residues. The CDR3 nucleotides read TGTGCCAGCAGCTCATCCATGAGGGGCAGTATCTATGGCTACACCTTC. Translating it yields CASSSSMRGSIYGYTF.

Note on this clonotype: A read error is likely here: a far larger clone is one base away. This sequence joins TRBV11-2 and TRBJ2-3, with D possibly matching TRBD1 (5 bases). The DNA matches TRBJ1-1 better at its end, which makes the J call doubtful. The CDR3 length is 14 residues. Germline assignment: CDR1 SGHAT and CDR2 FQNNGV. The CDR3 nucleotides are TGTGCCAGCAGCTTTGGCAGGGTCGTCCCTGAAGCTTTCTTT. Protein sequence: CASSFGRVVPEAFF.